Described below is a single T cell receptor beta chain sequence and its context. The sample belongs to a study of cytomegalovirus exposure and HLA in healthy donors. It was healthy bone marrow donors who served as donors. Germline V gives CDR1 MNHNS, CDR2 SASEGT. The V gene lost 0 bases and the J gene lost 0 bases, with 9 bases spanning the gap. The CDR3 covers 17 residues. Primers included in the PCR were 60 Vbeta and 13 Jbeta primers. The repertoire was sequenced with immunoSEQ multiplex PCR; TCRdb's copy has only in-frame clones and lacks some. The sample yields tens of thousands of clones, 82% seen once.

The V call is TRBV6-1, the J call TRBJ2-6; D gene unclear. The material sequenced was PBMCs. This sequence was found in a man aged 50-59 years in good health and CMV-seronegative. Written as DNA, the CDR3 is TGTGCCAGCAGTGAAGCCGTCATGCGCTCTGGGGCCAACGTCCTGACTTTC. It is translated as CASSEAVMRSGANVLTF.